These 13 T cell receptor beta chains were sequenced from one sample in a study of T cells in Graves' hyperthyroidism and ophthalmopathy. RNA transcripts served as the template for amplifying TCR beta CDR3 regions. A first-round RT-PCR of the TCR CDR3 used the HTBI primer set. TCRdb analysed the multiplex PCR reads with MiXCR anew, one entry per CDR3 protein. The data contain approximately 520,000 distinct CDR3 sequences, roughly 20% of them singletons. Specimen: blood. Every receptor here comes from a man between 18 and 29 years old with Graves' hyperthyroidism.

Many counts were recorded for this clonotype. The V and J genes are TRBV12-3 or TRBV12-4 and TRBJ1-2, with TRBD1 as a possible D gene (5 bases). Trimming took 4 bases from V and 2 from J, leaving 17 bases between them. The CDR3 has 16 amino acids. The CDR3 sequence is CASSSYEGLGNYGYTF. As DNA, the CDR3 is TGTGCCAGCAGTTCCTACGAGGGACTAGGGAACTATGGCTACACCTTC.

This clonotype showed up many times. This rearrangement joins TRBV4-2 to TRBJ2-4, with 12 bases identical to TRBD2. Looked up from germline, CDR1 is LGHNA and CDR2 is YNFKEQ. V lost 4 bases, J lost 6 bases, and 25 bases stayed unmatched. The CDR3 contains 22 residues. CDR3 nucleotides: TGTGCCAGCAGCCGTAAGACTTTATCCGGGACTAGCGGGCCCCGAGCGGCAAACATTCAGTACTTC. It yields the protein CASSRKTLSGTSGPRAANIQYF.

This clonotype was seen at least ten times. V is TRBV20-1 and J is TRBJ1-1, with D possibly TRBD1 on 6 matching bases. The germline V gene encodes CDR1 DFQATT and CDR2 SNEGSKA (reference sequence). The CDR3 spans 13 residues. Trimming shortened V by 2 bases and J by 4 bases, and 11 bases separated the two germline ends. CDR3 nucleotide sequence: TGCAGTGCTAGAAAGGGGGTCGGCACTGAAGCTTTCTTT. The encoded protein is CSARKGVGTEAFF.

In the case of this clonotype: This likely comes from a read error, as the CDR3 has no conserved phenylalanine or tryptophan at its end. The genes are TRBV6-1 and TRBJ1-6; D is ambiguous. CDR1 and CDR2 from the germline V gene are MNHNS and SASEGT. There are 15 residues in the CDR3. Trimming cost V 5 bases and J 0 bases, with 8 bases left between them. In DNA, the CDR3 is TGTGCCAGCAGTCGGACGGACTCCTATAATTCACCCCTCCACCTT. Translated, it gives CASSRTDSYNSPLHL.

The rearrangement links TRBV20-1 to TRBJ2-5; TRBD2 agrees at 12 bases. Germline CDR1 reads DFQATT; CDR2 reads SNEGSKA (reference sequence). The V and J ends lost 1 base and 5 bases, in that order; junction bases with no gene match: 11. The CDR3 is 17 amino acids. The CDR3 region is CSARAIMVTSGGETQYF. The CDR3 coding sequence is TGCAGTGCTAGAGCGATCATGGTGACTAGCGGGGGTGAGACCCAGTACTTC.

Many counts were recorded for this clonotype. The chain couples TRBV19 to TRBJ2-5, with TRBD2 identical over 9 bases. The V gene end was trimmed by 5 bases and the J gene end by 4 bases; junction bases not matched to a gene: 5. Germline CDR1 is LNHDA and CDR2 is SQIVND (reference sequence). The CDR3 contains 14 residues. The chain's CDR3 is CASSPGTSRETQYF. CDR3 nucleotides: TGTGCCAGTAGTCCGGGGACTAGCAGAGAGACCCAGTACTTC.

The table lists this clonotype with many counts. The gene calls are TRBV2 and TRBJ1-1; D ambiguous. V was clipped by 3 bases and J by 4 bases, with 9 bases between them. This CDR3 spans 13 amino acids. CDR1 is SNHLY, CDR2 FYNNEI, per germline. The CDR3 region is CASSDGEGTEAFF. The CDR3 nucleotides read TGTGCCAGCAGTGACGGGGAAGGCACTGAAGCTTTCTTT.

This clonotype was observed at least ten times. One junction end does not reproduce the germline sequence, and a read error may be involved. The V call is TRBV28, the J call TRBJ1-5; 7 nucleotides align to TRBD1. Germline CDR1 MDHEN, CDR2 SYDVKM. The CDR3 covers 14 residues. The CDR3, as DNA: TGTACCAGCAGTTGGACAGGACGAAAACAGCCCCAGCATTTT. It yields the protein CTSSWTGRKQPQHF.

The table lists this clonotype with many counts. The chain uses TRBV30 and TRBJ1-2; D is perhaps TRBD1 (5 bases). In germline, CDR1 is GTSNPN, CDR2 SVGIG (reference sequence). The CDR3 totals 14 residues. V was clipped by 0 bases and J by 2 bases, with 10 bases between them. In DNA form, the CDR3 reads TGTGCCTGGAGTGTACCCTGGGGGAACTATGGCTACACCTTC. Protein: CAWSVPWGNYGYTF.

The table lists this clonotype with a few counts. CDR3 loop: CSAFHSAAEAFF. DNA for the CDR3: TGCAGTGCTTTCCATTCGGCCGCTGAAGCTTTCTTT. This chain links TRBV20-1 with TRBJ1-1, with D hard to call. The CDR3 has 12 residues. Germline V gene lookup returns CDR1 DFQATT and CDR2 SNEGSKA (reference sequence). V lost 5 bases and J 6 bases, leaving 13 bases between the germline ends.

This clonotype appeared many times. This chain connects TRBV7-8 to TRBJ2-5; no reliable D call. CDR3 length: 14 amino acids. V lost 4 bases to trimming and J lost 5 bases, with 14 bases between them. Germline loops: CDR1 SGHVS, CDR2 FQNEAQ. CDR3 sequence reads: CASSYKVGLETQYF. For the CDR3, the DNA is TGTGCCAGCAGCTACAAGGTGGGGTTGGAGACCCAGTACTTC.

The chain carries TRBV24-1 and TRBJ2-5; D is ambiguous. Trimming took off 4 bases at V and 2 bases at J, with 16 bases between the two ends. CDR1 is KGHDR and CDR2 is SFDVKD in the germline V gene. CDR3 length: 16 amino acids. CDR3 coding DNA: TGTGCCACCAGTGAATCATCATGGGCCAGACAAGAGACCCAGTACTTC. This translates into CATSESSWARQETQYF.

The chain couples TRBV10-3 to TRBJ2-2; D is unresolved. The CDR3 covers 13 residues. Germline values: CDR1 ENHRY, CDR2 SYGVKD. V shed 6 bases and J shed 6 bases, with 11 bases lying between them. CDR3 protein: CAIRASYSGELFF. CDR3 nucleotide sequence: TGTGCCATCAGGGCATCGTACTCCGGGGAGCTGTTTTTT.